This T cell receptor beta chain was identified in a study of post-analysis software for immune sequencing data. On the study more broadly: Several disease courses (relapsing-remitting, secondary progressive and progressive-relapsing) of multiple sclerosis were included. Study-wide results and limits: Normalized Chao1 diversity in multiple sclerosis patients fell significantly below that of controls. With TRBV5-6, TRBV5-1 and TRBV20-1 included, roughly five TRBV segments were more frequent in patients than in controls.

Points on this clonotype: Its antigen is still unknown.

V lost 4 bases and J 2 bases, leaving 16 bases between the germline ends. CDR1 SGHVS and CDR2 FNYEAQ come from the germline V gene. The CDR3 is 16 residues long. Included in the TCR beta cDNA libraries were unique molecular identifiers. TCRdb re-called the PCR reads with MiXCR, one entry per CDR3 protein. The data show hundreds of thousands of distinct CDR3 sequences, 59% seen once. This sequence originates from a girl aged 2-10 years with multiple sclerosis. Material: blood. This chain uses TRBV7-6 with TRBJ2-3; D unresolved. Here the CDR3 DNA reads TGTGCCAGCAGCTCCCTCTTTGAATACCACACAGATACGCAGTATTTT. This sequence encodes CASSSLFEYHTDTQYF.